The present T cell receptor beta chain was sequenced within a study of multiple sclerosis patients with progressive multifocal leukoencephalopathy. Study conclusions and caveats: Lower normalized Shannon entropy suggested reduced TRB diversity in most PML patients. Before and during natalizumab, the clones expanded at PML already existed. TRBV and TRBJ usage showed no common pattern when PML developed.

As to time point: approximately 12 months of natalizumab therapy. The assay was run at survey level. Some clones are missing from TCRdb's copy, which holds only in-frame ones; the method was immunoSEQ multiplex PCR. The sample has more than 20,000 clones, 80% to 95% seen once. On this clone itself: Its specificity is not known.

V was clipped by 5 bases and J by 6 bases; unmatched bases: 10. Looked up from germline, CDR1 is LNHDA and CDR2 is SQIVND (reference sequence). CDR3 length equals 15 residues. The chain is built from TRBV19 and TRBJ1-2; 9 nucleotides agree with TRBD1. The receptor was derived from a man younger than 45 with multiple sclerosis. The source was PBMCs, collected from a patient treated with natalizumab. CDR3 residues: CASSLNLGQGNGYTF. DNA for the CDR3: TGTGCCAGTAGTTTAAACCTCGGACAGGGGAATGGCTACACCTTC.